This TCR beta chain appears in the sequencing data of a study of blood T cell repertoires in COVID-19 (dated by TCRdb to about 2020). With respect to the entire study: The collaborator samples originated in the United States, Italy and Spain and spanned the acute and convalescent phases of COVID-19. The prospective study material was composed of cDNA or gDNA derived from T cells, B-cell-depleted T cells, or PBMCs. The dataset comprised deeply sampled blood TCRbeta repertoires from subjects exposed to, actively infected with, or recovered from COVID-19. The repertoires were released in a freely available public database meant as a resource for research on the immune response to SARS-CoV-2. Samples came from the ongoing ImmuneRACE study (first 160 participants) plus 1,254 subjects from 6 global collaborators. Nearly every sample came with metadata listing a de-identified subject ID, COVID-19 status, age in years and sex. Where available, HLA class I and class II types were taken from metadata supplied by the sample provider and were not determined by assay-based typing.

From the cysteine through the phenylalanine, the CDR3 covers 14 amino acids. Only CDR3 DNA remains: 42 bases, in frame from the first base. From the germline V gene, CDR1 is ENHRY and CDR2 is SYGVKD. Cut back by 2 bases and 6 bases, the V and J ends lie 10 bases apart. The collaborating institutions used their own protocols to collect whole blood in K2EDTA tubes. For TCRbeta analysis, collaborators shipped samples as frozen whole blood, isolated PBMCs, or DNA extracted from either of those sample types. Broader findings and caveats from the paper: How much clinical and demographic metadata was included differed by source and by participant, and the metadata was provided uncurated.

With respect to this clone: The antigen this receptor binds is unknown. It has no much larger one-base neighbor in the sample; base qualities were not kept.

TCRbeta CDR3 regions were amplified from genomic DNA using the immunoSEQ Assay, a bias-controlled multiplex PCR. The source study handled its data this way. Nucleated cell counts per sample were estimated from amplification of reference gene primers within the assay. To quantify the absolute abundance of each unique TCRbeta CDR3 rearrangement, sequence reads were collapsed and filtered. For each sample, productive Simpson clonality was calculated by taking the square root of Simpson's diversity index across productive rearrangements. As stored in TCRdb, this immuneACCESS dataset retains in-frame rearrangements with V and J assigned. A fraction of the clones does not appear; measured against another copy, unresolved V genes explain less than half of the discrepancy, and the remainder lacks a known reason. The DNA was the basis for D and trimming; V, J and clone size are from that table. This sample holds just over 15,000 clones; around 80% were observed only once. Approximately 15% of the sample is held by the ten biggest clonotypes.

The sequence joins TRBV10-3 to TRBJ2-2; possibly the D gene is TRBD1, per 6 matching bases. Specimen: peripheral blood. The clonotype was recovered from a human donor in a cohort sampled during active COVID-19. The CDR3 protein is CAISEGTGPGELFF. The DNA reads as follows: TGTGCCATCAGTGAGGGAACAGGGCCCGGGGAGCTGTTTTTT.